The entry that follows covers one T cell receptor (beta chain) sequence. This CDR3 contains 15 residues. Germline V gene lookup returns CDR1 SGHNT and CDR2 YYREEE (reference sequence). Trimming pared 0 bases from V and 6 bases from J, leaving 15 bases between. Only in-frame clones appear in the TCRdb table, and some are missing; sequencing was by immunoSEQ multiplex PCR. The table has 10,000 to 15,000 clones, more than 75% seen once; the top ten hold about 2.5%. The sample originates from a study of control samples from healthy donors and cancer patients. Input material: formalin-fixed, paraffin-embedded tissue. This clonotype was obtained from a male donor with melanoma. The chain is built from TRBV5-4 and TRBJ1-1; a possible D gene is TRBD1 (6 bases). This CDR3 is CASSLVNRVDAEAFF. The CDR3 region has the DNA TGTGCCAGCAGCTTGGTTAACAGGGTAGACGCTGAAGCTTTCTTT.